A selection of T cell receptor beta chains follows, all from one sample in a study of blood T cell repertoires in COVID-19. Sequencing used immunoSEQ multiplex PCR; TCRdb keeps in-frame clones, though not all of them. The sample contains some 300,000 clones, approximately 88% of which appear only once. Sequenced input: PBMCs or T cells enriched from blood (not recorded which). The source of these receptors is a woman aged 25 to 45 who had recovered from COVID-19. The CDR3 runs from the conserved cysteine through the conserved F or W. D genes are given only for firm matches. Clone size is stated in some rows and not others, as once, few, many or a class when expanded.

TRBD2	TRBV27	TRBJ2-5	.	CASSPRLAGGPGETQYF	TGTGCCAGCAGTCCCAGACTAGCGGGAGGGCCTGGGGAGACCCAGTACTTC
TRBD1	TRBV14	TRBJ2-2	.	CASSQRDRADTGELFF	TGTGCCAGCAGCCAAAGAGACAGGGCTGACACCGGGGAGCTGTTTTTT
.	TRBV6-4	TRBJ1-5	once	CASSDSVKYRYQYSNQPQHF	TGTGCCAGCAGTGACTCTGTGAAGTACAGATACCAGTATAGCAATCAGCCCCAGCATTTT
TRBD1	TRBV19	TRBJ2-7	.	CASSQQGREQYF	TGTGCCAGTAGCCAACAGGGGCGCGAGCAGTACTTC
TRBD1	TRBV10-3	TRBJ1-5	.	CATSPETGVNQPQHF	TGTGCCACGTCCCCGGAGACAGGGGTCAATCAGCCCCAGCATTTT
TRBD1	TRBV5-6	TRBJ2-5	.	CASSPGGGGERSTQYF	TGTGCCAGCAGCCCAGGGGGCGGTGGGGAAAGGTCTACCCAGTACTTC
.	TRBV6-1	TRBJ2-7	.	CASSALPESRPDEQYF	TGTGCCAGCAGTGCCCTCCCGGAGTCCCGTCCCGACGAGCAGTACTTC
.	TRBV4-1	TRBJ1-5	.	CASSQAWGENNQPQHF	TGCGCCAGCAGCCAAGCTTGGGGGGAAAACAATCAGCCCCAGCATTTT
TRBD2	TRBV27	TRBJ2-1	.	CASSPKTTSARWRDNEQFF	TGTGCCAGCAGTCCAAAAACGACTAGCGCCCGCTGGCGGGACAATGAGCAGTTCTTC
.	TRBV3-1/TRBV3-2	TRBJ2-7	.	CASSHDISSYEQYF	TGTGCCAGCAGTCACGACATTAGCTCCTACGAGCAGTACTTC
.	TRBV7-3	TRBJ2-1	.	CASSFELADNEQFF	TGTGCCAGCAGCTTCGAACTAGCTGACAATGAGCAGTTCTTC
TRBD1	TRBV18	TRBJ1-5	few	CASSPLTGVGQPQHF	TGTGCCAGCTCACCCCTAACAGGGGTTGGACAGCCCCAGCATTTT
.	TRBV19	TRBJ1-2	.	CASSINARGDYGYTF	TGTGCCAGTAGTATCAACGCCCGAGGCGACTATGGCTACACCTTC
.	TRBV19	TRBJ1-2	.	CASRTMRGSHGYTF	TGTGCCAGTAGGACGATGAGGGGGTCCCATGGCTACACCTTC
.	TRBV28	TRBJ1-5	.	CASSTQAYQPQHF	TGTGCCAGCAGCACCCAGGCTTATCAGCCCCAGCATTTT
TRBD2	TRBV30	TRBJ2-2	.	CAWSTGGATNTGELFF	TGTGCCTGGAGTACCGGGGGGGCTACGAACACCGGGGAGCTGTTTTTT
.	TRBV28	TRBJ1-2	.	CASSLHRLNYGYTF	TGTGCCAGCAGTTTACACAGGCTTAACTATGGCTACACCTTC
.	TRBV7-3	TRBJ2-1	.	CASSLTPSSYNEQFF	TGTGCCAGCAGCTTAACGCCTAGTTCCTACAATGAGCAGTTCTTC
.	TRBV21-1	TRBJ2-7	.	CASSKSAVQAVNYEQYF	TGTGCCAGCAGCAAATCGGCCGTGCAGGCTGTGAACTACGAGCAGTACTTC
.	TRBV7-9	TRBJ1-1	.	CASSLGERLEAFF	TGTGCCAGCAGCTTAGGAGAGAGGCTTGAAGCTTTCTTT
TRBD1	TRBV7-9	TRBJ1-2	.	CASSPRTGNYGYTF	TGTGCCAGCAGCCCTAGGACAGGGAACTATGGCTACACCTTC
.	TRBV28	TRBJ1-1	few	CASRSKEDFF	TGTGCCAGCAGAAGCAAAGAGGATTTCTTT
TRBD1	TRBV6-5	TRBJ1-1	.	CASINRGSFSAFF	TGTGCCAGCATTAACAGGGGTTCCTTTTCGGCTTTCTTT
TRBD1	TRBV7-2	TRBJ1-5	.	CASSVTGAGGNQPQHF	TGTGCCAGCAGCGTTACAGGGGCTGGCGGGAATCAGCCCCAGCATTTT
TRBD1	TRBV2	TRBJ1-2	.	CASRDRTGEYYGYTF	TGTGCCAGCCGAGACCGGACAGGGGAATACTATGGCTACACCTTC
TRBD1	TRBV5-1	TRBJ2-3	.	CASSLQGVGTDTQYF	TGCGCCAGCAGCTTGCAGGGGGTGGGCACAGATACGCAGTATTTT
TRBD1	TRBV20-1	TRBJ2-7	.	CSARGAGGDEQYF	TGCAGTGCTCGTGGGGCAGGGGGCGACGAGCAGTACTTC
.	TRBV28	TRBJ1-1	.	CASSLLRGSNTEAFF	TGTGCCAGCAGTTTATTGAGGGGGTCGAACACTGAAGCTTTCTTT
TRBD1	TRBV2	TRBJ1-2	.	CASRAGTAYGYTF	TGTGCCAGCAGGGCCGGGACAGCGTATGGCTACACCTTC
TRBD2	TRBV7-3	TRBJ2-3	.	CASSLGLATQYF	TGTGCCAGCAGCTTGGGACTAGCTACGCAGTATTTT
.	TRBV19	TRBJ2-5	.	CASSIVGRPSGHLQETQYF	TGTGCCAGTAGTATAGTTGGTCGACCTTCGGGACATCTCCAAGAGACCCAGTACTTC
TRBD1	TRBV19	TRBJ2-7	.	CASSIAGQGAYEQYF	TGTGCCAGTAGTATAGCTGGACAGGGAGCCTACGAGCAGTACTTC
.	TRBV10-1	TRBJ2-3	.	CASSDLMGTTVSTDTQYF	TGCGCCAGCAGTGATCTAATGGGGACAACCGTAAGCACAGATACGCAGTATTTT
TRBD1	TRBV9	TRBJ1-2	few	CASSSQGDNYGYTF	TGTGCCAGCAGCTCCCAGGGGGATAACTATGGCTACACCTTC
TRBD1	TRBV5-1	TRBJ2-7	few	CASSRQPGTGTSYEQYF	TGCGCCAGCAGCCGACAACCCGGGACAGGGACCTCCTACGAGCAGTACTTC
.	TRBV19	TRBJ1-3	.	CASSQDHLSGNTIYF	TGTGCCAGTAGTCAGGATCACCTCTCTGGAAACACCATATATTTT
TRBD1	TRBV19	TRBJ2-3	.	CASSRRGRDRGHDTQYF	TGTGCCAGTAGTAGAAGGGGCCGGGACAGGGGACACGATACGCAGTATTTT
.	TRBV18	TRBJ1-1	.	CASSQGDEAFF	TGTGCCAGCTCCCAGGGCGATGAAGCTTTCTTT
.	TRBV6-5	TRBJ1-2	.	CASSYRDNYGYTF	TGTGCCAGCAGTTACCGGGATAACTATGGCTACACCTTC
TRBD1	TRBV28	TRBJ2-3	.	CASTGQGAGDTQYF	TGTGCCAGCACAGGACAGGGGGCAGGCGATACGCAGTATTTT
TRBD2	TRBV10-3	TRBJ2-1	.	CAISGGPGTSGSNEQFF	TGTGCCATCAGTGGGGGGCCCGGGACTAGCGGGAGCAATGAGCAGTTCTTC
.	TRBV6-2/TRBV6-3	TRBJ2-2	.	CASSLVLINTGELFF	TGTGCCAGCAGCCTAGTCTTGATAAACACCGGGGAGCTGTTTTTT
TRBD2	TRBV28	TRBJ2-1	.	CASSRLTGGYEQFF	TGTGCCAGCAGTAGGTTAACGGGGGGGTATGAGCAGTTCTTC
.	TRBV18	TRBJ2-1	.	CASSPLKRAWLTDSYNEQFF	TGTGCCAGCTCACCGCTGAAAAGGGCCTGGTTGACAGATAGTTACAATGAGCAGTTCTTC
.	TRBV3-1/TRBV3-2	TRBJ2-1	once	CASSQPWTPSYNEQFF	TGTGCCAGCAGCCAACCCTGGACTCCCTCCTACAATGAGCAGTTCTTC
.	TRBV30	TRBJ2-7	.	CAWSVLRGSYEQYF	TGTGCCTGGAGTGTACTCCGGGGATCCTACGAGCAGTACTTC
.	TRBV6-1	TRBJ1-5	.	CASSEVGVINQPQHF	TGTGCCAGCAGTGAAGTAGGGGTGATCAATCAGCCCCAGCATTTT
TRBD1	TRBV7-2	TRBJ1-2	.	CASSPDRGSGYTF	TGTGCCAGCAGCCCGGACAGGGGAAGTGGCTACACCTTC
.	TRBV9	TRBJ2-2	.	CASSVGGGPAGELFF	TGTGCCAGCAGCGTAGGCGGCGGGCCAGCCGGGGAGCTGTTTTTT
TRBD1	TRBV6-5	TRBJ1-6	.	CASSPRGQGGSPLHF	TGTGCCAGCAGTCCCCGAGGACAGGGTGGTTCACCCCTCCACTTT
TRBD1	TRBV5-6	TRBJ2-2	.	CASSRPPRGRNTGELFF	TGTGCCAGCAGCCGACCTCCCAGGGGGCGCAACACCGGGGAGCTGTTTTTT
.	TRBV19	TRBJ2-1	once	CASTSSSYNEQFF	TGTGCCAGTACGTCTAGCTCCTACAATGAGCAGTTCTTC
TRBD1	TRBV29-1	TRBJ1-5	.	CSVGDRDQPQHF	TGCAGCGTTGGAGACAGGGATCAGCCCCAGCATTTT
.	TRBV5-1	TRBJ1-1	.	CASSLVSNTEAFF	TGCGCCAGCAGCTTGGTGAGTAACACTGAAGCTTTCTTT
.	TRBV10-3	TRBJ1-1	.	CAISEGGVGDTEAFF	TGTGCCATCAGTGAGGGGGGCGTGGGGGACACTGAAGCTTTCTTT
.	TRBV2	TRBJ2-6	few	CASSELGSSGANVLTF	TGTGCCAGCAGTGAATTAGGGAGCTCTGGGGCCAACGTCCTGACTTTC
TRBD1	TRBV5-1	TRBJ1-1	.	CASSLVSTGGTEAFF	TGCGCCAGCAGCTTGGTATCCACAGGGGGCACTGAAGCTTTCTTT
.	TRBV30	TRBJ2-7	once	CAWSVGLLAYEQYF	TGTGCCTGGAGTGTAGGACTCTTGGCCTACGAGCAGTACTTC
TRBD1	TRBV28	TRBJ1-3	.	CASSSYRGIPGNTIYF	TGTGCCAGCAGTTCCTACAGGGGGATCCCTGGAAACACCATATATTTT